These 32 T cell receptor beta chains were sequenced from one sample in a study of human versus mouse CDR3 diversity and MHC coevolution. Sequencing was performed with immunoSEQ multiplex PCR; in TCRdb, only in-frame clones are kept and a portion is missing. The table has tens of thousands of clones, about 93% seen once. Sequenced input: naive CD4+ T cells from blood. As for subset: CD45RO-negative CD62L-positive naive CD4 T cells. Receptors were obtained from a person between 55 and 70 years old in good health.

The chain employs TRBV5-6 and TRBJ2-7; 8 bases fit TRBD2. This CDR3 region has 16 residues. V gave up 0 bases and J gave up 3 bases; unmatched junction bases: 8. CDR1 is SGHDT and CDR2 is YYEEEE in the germline V gene. CDR3: CASSLGGPGLVYEQYF. Written as DNA, the CDR3 is TGTGCCAGCAGCTTGGGGGGGCCGGGACTAGTCTACGAGCAGTACTTC.

This clone is a singleton in its sample. The CDR3 loop is CASSGQGSSPLHF. CDR3 nucleotides: TGTGCCAGTTCGGGACAGGGAAGTTCACCCCTCCACTTT. The chain carries TRBV19 and TRBJ1-6, with 9 bases aligning to TRBD1. V shed 8 bases and J 9 bases; nucleotides not matched to a gene: 5. Germline V gene sequence: CDR1 LNHDA, CDR2 SQIVND (reference sequence). The CDR3 has 13 residues.

The table lists this clone with a count of one. The rearrangement uses TRBV11-3 and TRBJ2-5; D is perhaps TRBD2 (7 bases). V was shortened by 0 bases and J by 3 bases, with 14 bases between the two germline ends. Germline V lookup: CDR1 SGHNT, CDR2 YENEEA. There are 16 residues in the CDR3. The CDR3 loop reads CASSLEGGGAEETQYF. CDR3 bases: TGTGCCAGCAGCTTAGAGGGAGGGGGGGCGGAAGAGACCCAGTACTTC.

The J gene is TRBJ2-1, the V gene TRBV6-6; 11 positions match TRBD2. The J segment lost 3 bases and the V segment lost 4 bases, leaving 5 bases of the junction unmatched. The CDR3 consists of 16 residues. The germline V gene encodes CDR1 MNHNY and CDR2 SVGAGI (reference sequence). In DNA, the CDR3 is TGTGCCAGCAGTTCCCCTCTAGCGGGAGGCTACAATGAGCAGTTCTTC. Translating gives CASSSPLAGGYNEQFF.

The CDR3 spells CASSGRASGRSEEQFF. The CDR3 DNA is TGCGCCAGCAGCGGCAGGGCTAGCGGGAGATCTGAGGAGCAGTTCTTC. The chain recombines TRBV5-1 with TRBJ2-1, with 10 bases lining up with TRBD2. The CDR3 loop spans 16 amino acids. Germline CDR1 reads SGHRS; CDR2 reads YFSETQ. J was trimmed by 10 bases and V by 4 bases; bases with no gene match: 14.

The chain carries TRBV9 and TRBJ1-2, with TRBD1 matching 7 bases. In germline, CDR1 is SGDLS, CDR2 YYNGEE. The CDR3 is made up of 14 amino acids. V trimming: 4 bases; J trimming: 8 bases; junction bases outside the gene matches: 11. The CDR3, as DNA: TGTGCCAGCAGCCAAAACACAGGGGTGAGCGGCTACACCTTC. Translating gives CASSQNTGVSGYTF.

This clone came up once. The V call is TRBV21-1, the J call TRBJ2-7; the table assigns TRBD1, which was not confirmed against the DNA. TRBV21-1 is described as a pseudogene. The CDR3 runs 18 residues. The CDR3 DNA follows: TGTGCCAGCAGCCCACAGCCTTGGGGTCGACAGAAAACCTACGAGCAGTACTTC. It is translated as CASSPQPWGRQKTYEQYF.

As DNA, the CDR3 is TGTGCCAGCAGTCGACACGATGAGCAGTTCTTC. Protein product: CASSRHDEQFF. J is TRBJ2-1 and V is TRBV11-2; the D is unclear. The CDR3 length is 11 residues. Germline values: CDR1 SGHAT, CDR2 FQNNGV. V was pared by 6 bases and J by 8 bases, with 8 bases between.

The chain combines TRBV6-5 with TRBJ2-7; 8 bases align to TRBD2. Germline V CDR1 and CDR2: MNHEY, SVGAGI. The CDR3 loop spans 15 amino acids. J lost 4 bases, V lost 2 bases, and 7 bases had no gene match. CDR3 sequence reads: CASSYQRSGRYEQYF. The CDR3 DNA sequence: TGTGCCAGCAGTTACCAAAGGAGCGGGAGATACGAGCAGTACTTC.

The chain combines TRBV5-6 with TRBJ1-5; no clear D. Looked up from germline, CDR1 is SGHDT and CDR2 is YYEEEE. The CDR3 is made up of 14 amino acids. V shed 0 bases and J shed 0 bases, with 4 bases lying between them. CDR3 region: CASSLGPSNQPQHF. For the CDR3, the DNA is TGTGCCAGCAGCTTGGGGCCTAGCAATCAGCCCCAGCATTTT.

The chain carries TRBV30 and TRBJ2-4, with D unclear. Germline V gene lookup returns CDR1 GTSNPN and CDR2 SVGIG (reference sequence). The germline V and J ends were trimmed by 2 bases and 9 bases, with 11 bases remaining between them. This CDR3 is 12 amino acids long. CDR3 DNA: TGTGCCTGGAGTCCCCACCGCGCCATTCAGTACTTC. Its protein product is CAWSPHRAIQYF.

This clone appeared a single time. V gene TRBV5-8 combines with J gene TRBJ1-5; D remains unclear. The length of the CDR3 is 18 residues. Germline CDR1 reads SGHTS; CDR2 reads YDEGEE. Between the trimmed V and J ends, which lost 0 bases and 4 bases, there was a span of 20 bases. The CDR3: CASSLDPARRATNQPQHF. The CDR3 DNA reads TGTGCCAGCAGCTTGGACCCCGCCCGGAGGGCGACTAATCAGCCCCAGCATTTT.

The count of this clone is one. The chain uses TRBV7-9 and TRBJ1-6; D not resolved. The germline V gene encodes CDR1 SEHNR and CDR2 FQNEAQ (reference sequence). The CDR3 sequence is 11 residues long. The V and J ends lost 10 bases and 6 bases respectively, with 7 bases between them. The CDR3 nucleotides read TGTGCCACCCAAATTAATTCACCCCTCCACTTT. It specifies CATQINSPLHF.

This clone was seen just once. The CDR3 reads CASSPVLAGGSYEQYF. In DNA form, the CDR3 reads TGTGCCAGCTCGCCCGTACTAGCGGGTGGCTCCTACGAGCAGTACTTC. The J gene is TRBJ2-7, the V gene TRBV18, with TRBD2 matching over 9 bases. Germline trimming cut 6 bases from V and 0 bases from J; bases unmatched to any gene: 9. The CDR3 is made up of 16 amino acids. The germline gives CDR1 KGHSH, CDR2 LQKENI.

CDR3 bases: TGTGCCAGCAGTTCACTAGCGGGGGAGCAGTACTTC. Translating it yields CASSSLAGEQYF. This rearrangement joins TRBV28 to TRBJ2-7; 10 bases fit TRBD2. With 4 bases clipped from V and 7 bases from J, the junction kept 1 base outside the gene matches. Looked up from germline, CDR1 is MDHEN and CDR2 is SYDVKM. The CDR3 covers 12 residues.

Only one count was recorded for this clone. The genes are TRBV2 and TRBJ2-7; D might be TRBD2 (11 bases). Germline-derived CDR1 and CDR2 are SNHLY and FYNNEI. V was cut by 6 bases and J by 10 bases, with 25 bases left in between. This CDR3 comprises 15 residues. The CDR3 bases are TGTGCCAGCAGACTTTCGGACAGGGGGACTAGCGGACAGTACTTC. Translating gives CASRLSDRGTSGQYF.

The J gene is TRBJ1-1, the V gene TRBV5-6; 9 bases agree with TRBD1. Germline V gene lookup returns CDR1 SGHDT and CDR2 YYEEEE. The junction had 8 bases not matched to a gene; V was cut back by 4 bases and J by 1 base. The CDR3 is made up of 16 amino acids. CDR3 sequence: CASSRGTGSWNTEAFF. CDR3 sequence (DNA): TGTGCCAGCAGCCGGGGGACAGGGAGTTGGAACACTGAAGCTTTCTTT.

The J gene is TRBJ2-5, the V gene TRBV4-2, with 12 positions matching TRBD2. V was pared by 0 bases and J by 4 bases, with 9 bases of the junction left unmatched. Germline V CDR1 and CDR2: LGHNA, YNFKEQ. This CDR3 contains 18 residues. The CDR3: CASSQDRRTSGNVETQYF. CDR3 DNA: TGTGCCAGCAGCCAAGATAGAAGGACTAGCGGGAATGTAGAGACCCAGTACTTC.

The chain is built from TRBV2 and TRBJ2-6; D is unresolved. Germline assignment: CDR1 SNHLY and CDR2 FYNNEI. The V gene lost 8 bases and the J gene lost 2 bases, with 7 bases spanning the gap. The CDR3 is made up of 13 amino acids. The DNA of the CDR3 is TGTGCCAGCCAGTCCGCTGGGGCCAACGTCCTGACTTTC. Its translation: CASQSAGANVLTF.

The chain carries TRBV11-2 and TRBJ2-1; 9 bases are a match to TRBD1. The CDR3 loop spans 17 amino acids. Germline V gene lookup returns CDR1 SGHAT and CDR2 FQNNGV. After removal of 5 bases from V and 0 bases from J, the junction contained 8 bases not matched to a gene. The CDR3 DNA reads TGTGCCAGCAGCCCGGACAGGGGAGGACCCTCCTACAATGAGCAGTTCTTC. The encoded protein is CASSPDRGGPSYNEQFF.

This clone was seen a single time. The gene calls are TRBV13 and TRBJ2-2; 11 bases align to TRBD2. CDR3 length: 16 amino acids. CDR1 is PRHDT, CDR2 FYEKMQ, per germline (reference sequence). With V trimmed by 7 bases and J by 6 bases, 10 bases remained unmatched. The CDR3 is CASKKEAGLAAGELFF. CDR3 DNA sequence: TGTGCCAGCAAAAAAGAGGCGGGACTAGCGGCCGGGGAGCTGTTTTTT.

In the case of this clone: The same CDR3 can be traced to other DNA sequences in this sample. The CDR3 is CASSQVRGWQETQYF. The CDR3 region has the DNA TGCGCCAGCAGCCAAGTTCGGGGTTGGCAAGAGACCCAGTACTTC. The J gene is TRBJ2-5, the V gene TRBV4-1; perhaps TRBD2 as D (5 bases). The CDR3 has 15 residues. CDR1 is MGHRA, CDR2 YSYEKL, per germline. V dropped 1 base and J dropped 2 bases, with 11 bases sitting between them.

V usage is TRBV7-3 and J usage is TRBJ2-1, with 8 nucleotides matching TRBD1. The CDR3 extends over 17 amino acids. The germline V gene has CDR1 SGHTA and CDR2 FQGTGA. J gave up 1 base and V 0 bases, and 5 bases lay outside the gene matches. The CDR3, as DNA: TGTGCCAGCAGCTTAACCGGACAGGGAGGATCCTACAATGAGCAGTTCTTC. It is translated as CASSLTGQGGSYNEQFF.

The chain carries TRBV5-1 and TRBJ1-1; tentatively, D is TRBD1 (5 bases). Germline values: CDR1 SGHRS, CDR2 YFSETQ. This CDR3 is built from 17 residues. V was cut by 0 bases and J by 4 bases, with 19 bases left in between. CDR3 amino acids: CASSLAGVSSEGTEAFF. For the CDR3, the DNA is TGCGCCAGCAGCTTGGCGGGGGTAAGCTCCGAGGGCACTGAAGCTTTCTTT.

The chain is built from TRBV5-5 and TRBJ1-1; no firm D call. This CDR3 contains 13 residues. Germline V gives CDR1 SGHKS, CDR2 YYEKEE (reference sequence). The germline V and J ends were trimmed by 4 bases and 2 bases, with 9 bases remaining between them. CDR3 region: CASSLLFNTEAFF. The CDR3 coding sequence is TGTGCCAGCAGCCTCCTTTTTAACACTGAAGCTTTCTTT.

In this sample, this clone turned up once. This sequence joins TRBV16 and TRBJ1-1, with a possible D match to TRBD1 (5 bases). This CDR3 region has 14 residues. Trimming stripped 4 bases from V and 1 base from J, with 10 bases between. Per germline, CDR1 KGHSY and CDR2 FQNENV. The CDR3 DNA sequence: TGTGCCAGCAGCCCCCGGGGGGGGAACACTGAAGCTTTCTTT. Amino acids: CASSPRGGNTEAFF.

The gene calls are TRBV2 and TRBJ1-5; no definite D call. Germline V gene data show CDR1 as SNHLY and CDR2 as FYNNEI. Between the trimmed V and J ends, which lost 4 bases and 5 bases, there was a span of 9 bases. This CDR3 comprises 13 residues. The CDR3 DNA sequence: TGTGCCAGCAGTGTTGGGAGGGATCAGCCCCAGCATTTT. As protein: CASSVGRDQPQHF. Supplemented by reference TRBV2 and TRBJ1-5, the full variable domain reads EPEVTQTPSHQVTQMGQEVILRCVPISNHLYFYWYRQILGQKVEFLVSFYNNEISEKSEIFDDQFSVERPDGSNFTLKIRSTKLEDSAMYFCASSVGRDQPQHFGDGTRLSIL.

This clone is a singleton in its sample. The rearrangement joins TRBV18 to TRBJ1-4; TRBD1 matches at 7 bases. The germline CDR1 and CDR2 sequences are KGHSH and LQKENI. The CDR3 spans 15 residues. After removal of 4 bases from V and 5 bases from J, the junction contained 7 bases not matched to a gene. The CDR3: CASSLMTGTNEKLFF. The CDR3 DNA follows: TGTGCCAGCTCACTTATGACAGGGACAAATGAAAAACTGTTTTTT.

The chain has TRBV7-3 and TRBJ2-2, with 7 bases matching TRBD2. Germline CDR1 reads SGHTA; CDR2 reads FQGTGA. The CDR3 contains 13 residues. The ends lost 4 bases at V and 5 bases at J; junction bases unmatched: 1. The DNA of the CDR3 is TGTGCCAGCAGCTACGGGGGGACCGGGGAGCTGTTTTTT. It is translated as CASSYGGTGELFF. Together with reference TRBV7-3 and TRBJ2-2, the CDR3 gives the full variable domain: GAGVSQTPSNKVTEKGKYVELRCDPISGHTALYWYRQSLGQGPEFLIYFQGTGAADDSGLPNDRFFAVRPEGSVSTLKIQRTERGDSAVYLCASSYGGTGELFFGEGSRLTVL.

The rearrangement uses TRBV5-6 and TRBJ2-2; 11 bases align to TRBD1. V gave up 3 bases and J gave up 7 bases; unmatched junction bases: 8. Germline V CDR1 and CDR2: SGHDT, YYEEEE. The CDR3 is 16 residues long. The CDR3 loop is CASSSYGQGAGGELFF. CDR3 nucleotide sequence: TGTGCCAGCAGCTCCTACGGACAGGGGGCGGGCGGGGAGCTGTTTTTT.

This clone is a singleton in its sample. J is TRBJ1-3 and V is TRBV6-1; unclear D gene. CDR1 is MNHNS and CDR2 is SASEGT in the germline V gene. This CDR3 is 16 amino acids long. Deletions cut 1 base from V and 0 bases from J, with 10 bases between. CDR3 protein: CASSEERRNSGNTIYF. DNA for the CDR3: TGTGCCAGCAGTGAAGAGCGGAGAAACTCTGGAAACACCATATATTTT.

The gene calls are TRBV9 and TRBJ2-2; 11 bases are shared with TRBD1. The CDR3 has 15 residues. Germline CDR1 reads SGDLS; CDR2 reads YYNGEE. V was pared by 4 bases and J by 7 bases, with 6 bases of the junction left unmatched. The CDR3 protein is CASSPGQGVGGELFF. The CDR3 DNA sequence: TGTGCCAGCAGCCCGGGACAGGGGGTTGGCGGGGAGCTGTTTTTT.